Listed below are T cell receptor beta chains from one sample, sequenced in a study of shared clonotypes between healthy human individuals. Some clones are missing from TCRdb's copy, which holds only in-frame ones; the method was immunoSEQ multiplex PCR. Of roughly 1.4 million clones in the sample, just under 99% were seen once. Sequenced sample: naive CD4+ T cells sorted from blood. These receptors were taken from a man younger than 40 in good health. The CDR3 runs from the conserved cysteine through the conserved F or W. The order of the fields is J gene, clone size, V gene, D gene, CDR3 protein, CDR3 DNA. The D gene is left open where the match is weak. The size entry is marked missing in some rows and otherwise reads once, few, many or a size class.

J gene: TRBJ2-1
clone size: .
V gene: TRBV9
D gene: .
CDR3 protein: CASSVEDTYNEQFF
CDR3 DNA: TGTGCCAGCAGCGTAGAGGACACATACAATGAGCAGTTCTTC

J gene: TRBJ1-1
clone size: .
V gene: TRBV7-9
D gene: TRBD1
CDR3 protein: CASSLGTGKVAYTEAFF
CDR3 DNA: TGTGCCAGCAGCTTAGGGACAGGGAAAGTTGCCTACACTGAAGCTTTCTTT

J gene: TRBJ1-4
clone size: .
V gene: TRBV6-5
D gene: .
CDR3 protein: CASSYSSLPGEKLFF
CDR3 DNA: TGTGCCAGCAGTTACTCGTCTCTCCCGGGGGAAAAACTGTTTTTT

J gene: TRBJ2-3
clone size: once
V gene: TRBV19
D gene: .
CDR3 protein: CASSPPRGGSTDTQYF
CDR3 DNA: TGTGCCAGTAGTCCCCCTCGGGGCGGGAGCACAGATACGCAGTATTTT

J gene: TRBJ1-2
clone size: .
V gene: TRBV28
D gene: TRBD1
CDR3 protein: CASSSPPGTVYYGYTF
CDR3 DNA: TGTGCCAGCAGTTCACCCCCCGGGACAGTTTACTATGGCTACACCTTC

J gene: TRBJ1-1
clone size: .
V gene: TRBV10-1
D gene: .
CDR3 protein: CASSEGARNTEAFF
CDR3 DNA: TGCGCCAGCAGTGAAGGGGCGAGAAACACTGAAGCTTTCTTT

J gene: TRBJ2-2
clone size: .
V gene: TRBV29-1
D gene: TRBD1
CDR3 protein: CSVGPGQGITGELFF
CDR3 DNA: TGCAGCGTGGGGCCGGGACAGGGGATCACCGGGGAGCTGTTTTTT

J gene: TRBJ2-7
clone size: .
V gene: TRBV28
D gene: TRBD2
CDR3 protein: CASSRGVYEQYF
CDR3 DNA: TGTGCCAGCAGCCGGGGGGTCTACGAGCAGTACTTC

J gene: TRBJ2-7
clone size: .
V gene: TRBV4-2
D gene: TRBD1
CDR3 protein: CASSLFTTGTADEQYF
CDR3 DNA: TGTGCCAGCAGCCTGTTCACTACCGGGACAGCTGACGAGCAGTACTTC

J gene: TRBJ1-1
clone size: .
V gene: TRBV10-3
D gene: .
CDR3 protein: CAITRSINTEAFF
CDR3 DNA: TGTGCCATCACTCGCTCGATAAACACTGAAGCTTTCTTT

J gene: TRBJ1-5
clone size: once
V gene: TRBV7-3
D gene: TRBD1
CDR3 protein: CASSSDRANQPQHF
CDR3 DNA: TGTGCCAGCAGCTCCGACAGGGCCAATCAGCCCCAGCATTTT

J gene: TRBJ2-2
clone size: .
V gene: TRBV19
D gene: .
CDR3 protein: CASTPIGFTGELFF
CDR3 DNA: TGTGCCAGTACCCCAATTGGGTTCACCGGGGAGCTGTTTTTT

J gene: TRBJ1-1
clone size: .
V gene: TRBV9
D gene: .
CDR3 protein: CASSARGAGNTEAFF
CDR3 DNA: TGTGCCAGCAGCGCCCGTGGGGCAGGTAACACTGAAGCTTTCTTT

J gene: TRBJ2-7
clone size: .
V gene: TRBV5-1
D gene: .
CDR3 protein: CASSLGSAGDEQYF
CDR3 DNA: TGCGCCAGCAGCTTGGGCAGCGCGGGTGACGAGCAGTACTTC

J gene: TRBJ1-5
clone size: .
V gene: TRBV6-1
D gene: .
CDR3 protein: CASTPLQGLQPQHF
CDR3 DNA: TGTGCCAGCACCCCCCTCCAGGGTCTACAGCCCCAGCATTTT

J gene: TRBJ2-1
clone size: .
V gene: TRBV11-2
D gene: .
CDR3 protein: CASSLWRGIGNNEQFF
CDR3 DNA: TGTGCCAGCAGCTTGTGGAGGGGCATTGGAAACAATGAGCAGTTCTTC

J gene: TRBJ1-1
clone size: .
V gene: TRBV9
D gene: .
CDR3 protein: CASSGRSNTEAFF
CDR3 DNA: TGTGCCAGCAGCGGACGTTCGAACACTGAAGCTTTCTTT

J gene: TRBJ1-1
clone size: .
V gene: TRBV29-1
D gene: .
CDR3 protein: CSAVNTEAFF
CDR3 DNA: TGCAGCGCAGTGAACACTGAAGCTTTCTTT

J gene: TRBJ1-3
clone size: once
V gene: TRBV6-6
D gene: .
CDR3 protein: CASSYSTSAAGNTIYF
CDR3 DNA: TGTGCCAGCAGTTACTCGACGTCGGCGGCGGGAAACACCATATATTTT

J gene: TRBJ2-1
clone size: .
V gene: TRBV7-9
D gene: TRBD2
CDR3 protein: CASSLEFWGSGNNEQFF
CDR3 DNA: TGTGCCAGCAGCTTAGAATTTTGGGGGAGCGGGAACAATGAGCAGTTCTTC

J gene: TRBJ2-7
clone size: .
V gene: TRBV11-2
D gene: .
CDR3 protein: CASSFNSYEQYF
CDR3 DNA: TGTGCCAGCAGCTTTAATAGCTACGAGCAGTACTTC

J gene: TRBJ2-3
clone size: .
V gene: TRBV29-1
D gene: .
CDR3 protein: CSVFGAGATDTQYF
CDR3 DNA: TGCAGCGTTTTCGGGGCTGGGGCCACAGATACGCAGTATTTT

J gene: TRBJ2-2
clone size: .
V gene: TRBV6-6
D gene: .
CDR3 protein: CASSPPRAVTGELFF
CDR3 DNA: TGTGCCAGCAGTCCGCCACGGGCTGTCACCGGGGAGCTGTTTTTT

J gene: TRBJ2-1
clone size: .
V gene: TRBV4-3
D gene: .
CDR3 protein: CASSQTIAYNEQFF
CDR3 DNA: TGCGCCAGCAGCCAAACTATCGCGTACAATGAGCAGTTCTTC

J gene: TRBJ2-1
clone size: .
V gene: TRBV28
D gene: TRBD2
CDR3 protein: CASSPQEGLPFLNEQFF
CDR3 DNA: TGTGCCAGCAGTCCCCAGGAGGGACTACCGTTCCTCAATGAGCAGTTCTTC

J gene: TRBJ1-4
clone size: once
V gene: TRBV28
D gene: .
CDR3 protein: CASSLFGFEKLFF
CDR3 DNA: TGTGCCAGCAGTTTGTTCGGGTTTGAAAAACTGTTTTTT

J gene: TRBJ2-7
clone size: once
V gene: TRBV11-3
D gene: .
CDR3 protein: CASSLGGQSSYEQYF
CDR3 DNA: TGTGCCAGCAGCTTAGGAGGCCAGAGCTCCTACGAGCAGTACTTC

J gene: TRBJ2-1
clone size: .
V gene: TRBV29-1
D gene: .
CDR3 protein: CSVGPLYNEQFF
CDR3 DNA: TGCAGCGTCGGTCCCCTTTACAATGAGCAGTTCTTC

J gene: TRBJ2-1
clone size: .
V gene: TRBV29-1
D gene: .
CDR3 protein: CSVVYQKTYNEQFF
CDR3 DNA: TGCAGCGTTGTATACCAGAAAACCTACAATGAGCAGTTCTTC

J gene: TRBJ2-3
clone size: .
V gene: TRBV6-6
D gene: .
CDR3 protein: CASSPPSTDTQYF
CDR3 DNA: TGTGCCAGCAGCCCCCCGAGCACAGATACGCAGTATTTT

J gene: TRBJ2-2
clone size: .
V gene: TRBV6-5
D gene: TRBD1
CDR3 protein: CASSSGGDPIAGELFF
CDR3 DNA: TGTGCCAGCAGTTCAGGGGGCGACCCCATTGCCGGGGAGCTGTTTTTT

J gene: TRBJ1-2
clone size: .
V gene: TRBV7-9
D gene: .
CDR3 protein: CASSLPQDYGYTF
CDR3 DNA: TGTGCCAGCAGCTTACCACAGGACTATGGCTACACCTTC

J gene: TRBJ1-4
clone size: .
V gene: TRBV5-1
D gene: .
CDR3 protein: CASSFGPGGAEKLFF
CDR3 DNA: TGCGCCAGCAGTTTTGGCCCGGGTGGTGCGGAAAAACTGTTTTTT

J gene: TRBJ2-2
clone size: .
V gene: TRBV5-1
D gene: .
CDR3 protein: CASSLGGRLAVINTGELFF
CDR3 DNA: TGCGCCAGCAGCTTGGGGGGGCGTTTAGCGGTCATAAACACCGGGGAGCTGTTTTTT

J gene: TRBJ2-1
clone size: .
V gene: TRBV9
D gene: .
CDR3 protein: CASSGWVSDEQFF
CDR3 DNA: TGTGCCAGCAGTGGCTGGGTCTCGGATGAGCAGTTCTTC

J gene: TRBJ2-2
clone size: .
V gene: TRBV18
D gene: .
CDR3 protein: CASSPDRTGELFF
CDR3 DNA: TGTGCCAGCTCACCGGACAGAACCGGGGAGCTGTTTTTT

J gene: TRBJ2-5
clone size: .
V gene: TRBV14
D gene: .
CDR3 protein: CASSHRTGSHQETQYF
CDR3 DNA: TGTGCCAGCAGCCATCGAACCGGCAGCCACCAAGAGACCCAGTACTTC

J gene: TRBJ1-2
clone size: once
V gene: TRBV19
D gene: .
CDR3 protein: CASSVKAVSSYGYTF
CDR3 DNA: TGTGCCAGTAGTGTCAAGGCAGTCAGTTCCTATGGCTACACCTTC

J gene: TRBJ1-3
clone size: .
V gene: TRBV29-1
D gene: .
CDR3 protein: CSGQVLSGNTIYF
CDR3 DNA: TGCAGCGGACAGGTTTTGTCTGGAAACACCATATATTTT

J gene: TRBJ2-7
clone size: .
V gene: TRBV5-4
D gene: TRBD2
CDR3 protein: CASRGGTSGTYEQYF
CDR3 DNA: TGTGCCAGCAGGGGGGGGACTAGCGGTACCTACGAGCAGTACTTC

J gene: TRBJ2-1
clone size: .
V gene: TRBV5-1
D gene: TRBD2
CDR3 protein: CASSARDYYNEQFF
CDR3 DNA: TGCGCCAGCAGCGCCCGGGACTACTACAATGAGCAGTTCTTC

J gene: TRBJ2-1
clone size: .
V gene: TRBV7-8
D gene: .
CDR3 protein: CASSLPGAEQFF
CDR3 DNA: TGTGCCAGCAGCTTACCGGGGGCTGAGCAGTTCTTC

J gene: TRBJ1-2
clone size: .
V gene: TRBV10-3
D gene: .
CDR3 protein: CAISGTEGLGDYTF
CDR3 DNA: TGTGCCATCAGTGGGACGGAGGGGCTCGGGGACTACACCTTC

J gene: TRBJ2-4
clone size: .
V gene: TRBV27
D gene: .
CDR3 protein: CASSFGDSAIQYF
CDR3 DNA: TGTGCCAGCAGTTTTGGCGACAGTGCCATTCAGTACTTC

J gene: TRBJ2-2
clone size: .
V gene: TRBV5-1
D gene: TRBD2
CDR3 protein: CASSQKTSRANTGELFF
CDR3 DNA: TGCGCCAGCAGCCAGAAGACTAGCCGCGCGAACACCGGGGAGCTGTTTTTT

J gene: TRBJ2-3
clone size: .
V gene: TRBV19
D gene: TRBD2
CDR3 protein: CASSWASGRTDTQYF
CDR3 DNA: TGTGCCAGTAGTTGGGCTAGCGGGAGAACAGATACGCAGTATTTT

J gene: TRBJ2-1
clone size: .
V gene: TRBV7-8
D gene: .
CDR3 protein: CASSSENTGFSYNEQFF
CDR3 DNA: TGTGCCAGCAGCTCGGAAAACACAGGATTCTCCTACAATGAGCAGTTCTTC

J gene: TRBJ2-5
clone size: .
V gene: TRBV30
D gene: .
CDR3 protein: CAWSVLVGETQYF
CDR3 DNA: TGTGCCTGGAGTGTACTAGTAGGGGAGACCCAGTACTTC

J gene: TRBJ1-4
clone size: .
V gene: TRBV28
D gene: .
CDR3 protein: CASNSFRATNEKLFF
CDR3 DNA: TGTGCCAGCAATTCCTTTCGCGCAACTAATGAAAAACTGTTTTTT

J gene: TRBJ2-7
clone size: .
V gene: TRBV2
D gene: TRBD2
CDR3 protein: CASSRAGGPINEQYF
CDR3 DNA: TGTGCCAGCAGTCGAGCGGGAGGGCCCATTAACGAGCAGTACTTC

J gene: TRBJ2-1
clone size: .
V gene: TRBV5-1
D gene: TRBD2
CDR3 protein: CASTVLAGGVGEQFF
CDR3 DNA: TGCGCCAGCACAGTACTAGCGGGAGGAGTCGGTGAGCAGTTCTTC

J gene: TRBJ2-1
clone size: .
V gene: TRBV27
D gene: .
CDR3 protein: CASKILTSYNEQFF
CDR3 DNA: TGTGCCAGCAAGATACTTACCTCCTACAATGAGCAGTTCTTC

J gene: TRBJ2-2
clone size: .
V gene: TRBV6-4
D gene: TRBD2
CDR3 protein: CASSPRLAGNTGELFF
CDR3 DNA: TGTGCCAGCAGTCCAAGACTAGCGGGCAACACCGGGGAGCTGTTTTTT

J gene: TRBJ1-4
clone size: .
V gene: TRBV5-1
D gene: .
CDR3 protein: CASSSTVANEKLFF
CDR3 DNA: TGCGCCAGCAGCTCGACAGTCGCGAATGAAAAACTGTTTTTT

J gene: TRBJ2-5
clone size: once
V gene: TRBV21-1
D gene: .
CDR3 protein: CASSVLSPETQYF
CDR3 DNA: TGTGCCAGCAGCGTCTTAAGCCCAGAGACCCAGTACTTC